The source of this T cell receptor (beta chain) is a study of blood T cells in healthy people across ages. A sample-barcoded 5' primer and a J-beta primer mix were used in a second PCR of roughly 6 to 11 cycles. TCRdb re-analysed the 5' RACE reads in MiXCR, keeping a single row per CDR3 protein. The sample shows around 940,000 distinct CDR3 sequences, roughly 51% of them seen only once. V was pared by 0 bases and J by 2 bases, with 7 bases between. Germline values: CDR1 SGHRS, CDR2 YFSETQ. This CDR3 is built from 14 residues. This TCR was sampled from a woman aged 55-70 years in good health. Sequenced sample: blood. V gene TRBV5-1 combines with J gene TRBJ2-3, with D possibly TRBD1 on 5 matching bases. The CDR3 coding sequence is TGCGCCAGCAGCTTGGCACAGGTCACAGATACGCAGTATTTT. This gives the protein CASSLAQVTDTQYF.